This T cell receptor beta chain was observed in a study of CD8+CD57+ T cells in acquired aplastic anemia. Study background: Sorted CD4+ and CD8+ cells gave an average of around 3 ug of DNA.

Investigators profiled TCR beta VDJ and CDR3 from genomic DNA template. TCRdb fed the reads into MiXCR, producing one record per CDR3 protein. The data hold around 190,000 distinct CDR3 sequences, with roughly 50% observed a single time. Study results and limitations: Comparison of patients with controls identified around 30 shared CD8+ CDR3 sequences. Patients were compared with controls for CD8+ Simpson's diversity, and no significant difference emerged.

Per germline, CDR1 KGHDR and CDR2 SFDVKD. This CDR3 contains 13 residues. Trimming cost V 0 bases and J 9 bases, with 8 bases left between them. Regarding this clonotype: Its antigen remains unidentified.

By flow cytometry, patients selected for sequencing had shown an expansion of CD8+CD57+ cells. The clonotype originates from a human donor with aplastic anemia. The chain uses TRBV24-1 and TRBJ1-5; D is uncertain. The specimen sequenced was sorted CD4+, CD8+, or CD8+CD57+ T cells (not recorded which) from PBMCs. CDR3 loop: CATSDLGFGPQHF. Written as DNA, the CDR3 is TGTGCCACCAGTGATTTGGGCTTCGGGCCCCAGCATTTT.